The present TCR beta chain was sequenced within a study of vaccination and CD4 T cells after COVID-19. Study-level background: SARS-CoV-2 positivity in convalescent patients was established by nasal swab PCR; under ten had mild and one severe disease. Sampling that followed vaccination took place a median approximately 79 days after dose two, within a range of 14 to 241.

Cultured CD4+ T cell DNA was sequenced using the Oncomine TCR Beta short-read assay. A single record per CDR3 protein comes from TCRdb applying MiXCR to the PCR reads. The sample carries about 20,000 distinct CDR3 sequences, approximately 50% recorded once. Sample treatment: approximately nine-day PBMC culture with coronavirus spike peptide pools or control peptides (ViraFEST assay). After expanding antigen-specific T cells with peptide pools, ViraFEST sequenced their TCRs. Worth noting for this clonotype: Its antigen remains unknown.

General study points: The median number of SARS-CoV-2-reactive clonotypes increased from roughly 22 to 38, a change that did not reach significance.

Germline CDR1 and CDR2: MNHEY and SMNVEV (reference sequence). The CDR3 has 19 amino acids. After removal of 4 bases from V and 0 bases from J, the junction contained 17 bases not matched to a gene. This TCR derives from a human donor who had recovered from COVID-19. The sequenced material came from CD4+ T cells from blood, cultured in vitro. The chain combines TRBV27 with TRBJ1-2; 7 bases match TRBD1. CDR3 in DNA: TGTGCCAGCAGTTACTCGGCCCGGGACAGCGACCCTACTAACTATGGCTACACCTTC. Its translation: CASSYSARDSDPTNYGYTF.